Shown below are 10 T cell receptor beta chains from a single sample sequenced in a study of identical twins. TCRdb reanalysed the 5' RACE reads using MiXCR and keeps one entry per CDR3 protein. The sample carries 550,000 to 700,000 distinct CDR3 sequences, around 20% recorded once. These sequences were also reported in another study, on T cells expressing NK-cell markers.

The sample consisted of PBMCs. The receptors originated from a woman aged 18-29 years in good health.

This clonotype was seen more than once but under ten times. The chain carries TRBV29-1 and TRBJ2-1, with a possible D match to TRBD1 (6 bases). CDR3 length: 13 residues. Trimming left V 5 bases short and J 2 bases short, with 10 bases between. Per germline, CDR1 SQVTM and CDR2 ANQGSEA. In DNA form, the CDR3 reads TGCAGCGTTCCTGGACAGACCTACAATGAGCAGTTCTTC. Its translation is CSVPGQTYNEQFF.

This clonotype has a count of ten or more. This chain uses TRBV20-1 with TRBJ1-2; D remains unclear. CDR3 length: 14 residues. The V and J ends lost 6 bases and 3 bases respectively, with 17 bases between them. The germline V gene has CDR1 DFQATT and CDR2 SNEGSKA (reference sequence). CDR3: CSAQQADGDYGYTF. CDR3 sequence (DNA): TGCAGTGCCCAGCAGGCGGACGGGGACTATGGCTACACCTTC.

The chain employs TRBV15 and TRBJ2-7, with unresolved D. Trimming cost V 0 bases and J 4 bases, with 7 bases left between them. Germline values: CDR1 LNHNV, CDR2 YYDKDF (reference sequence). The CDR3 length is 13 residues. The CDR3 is CATSRESVYEQYF. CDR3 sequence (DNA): TGTGCCACCAGCAGAGAATCGGTTTACGAGCAGTACTTC.

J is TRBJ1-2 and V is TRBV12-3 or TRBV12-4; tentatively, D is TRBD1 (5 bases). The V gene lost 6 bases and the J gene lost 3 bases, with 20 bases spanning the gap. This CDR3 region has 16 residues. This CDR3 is CASSKRGSFGDYGYTF. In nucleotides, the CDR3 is TGTGCCAGCAGCAAACGGGGGTCGTTTGGGGACTATGGCTACACCTTC.

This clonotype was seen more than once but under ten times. The CDR3 DNA reads TGCAGCGTTTCGGGGCTTCCCTTGGGAGAGACCCAGTACTTC. Translating it yields CSVSGLPLGETQYF. The chain employs TRBV29-1 and TRBJ2-5; perhaps D is TRBD1 or TRBD2 (5 bases each). Trimming took off 5 bases at V and 4 bases at J, with 17 bases between the two ends. Germline values: CDR1 SQVTM, CDR2 ANQGSEA. CDR3 length equals 14 residues.

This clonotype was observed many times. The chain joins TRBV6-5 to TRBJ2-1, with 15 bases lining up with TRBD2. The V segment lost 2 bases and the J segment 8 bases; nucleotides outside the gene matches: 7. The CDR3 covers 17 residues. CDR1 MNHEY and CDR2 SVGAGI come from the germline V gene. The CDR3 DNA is TGTGCCAGCAGTTACGGGACCGGGACTAGCGGGAGGCATGAGCAGTTCTTC. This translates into CASSYGTGTSGRHEQFF.

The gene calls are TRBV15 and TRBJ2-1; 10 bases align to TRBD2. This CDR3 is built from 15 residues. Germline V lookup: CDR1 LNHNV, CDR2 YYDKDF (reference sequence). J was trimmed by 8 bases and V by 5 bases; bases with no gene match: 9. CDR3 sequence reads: CATSLRTSGNDEQFF. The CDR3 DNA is TGTGCCACCAGCCTTCGGACTAGCGGCAACGATGAGCAGTTCTTC.

Written as DNA, the CDR3 is TGCGCCAGCAGCTTGGCTCTAGCGGGGGACACAGATACGCAGTATTTT. It is translated as CASSLALAGDTDTQYF. This chain uses TRBV5-1 with TRBJ2-3; 10 positions match TRBD2. Germline trimming cut 0 bases from V and 2 bases from J; bases unmatched to any gene: 3. This CDR3 region has 16 residues. Germline values: CDR1 SGHRS, CDR2 YFSETQ.

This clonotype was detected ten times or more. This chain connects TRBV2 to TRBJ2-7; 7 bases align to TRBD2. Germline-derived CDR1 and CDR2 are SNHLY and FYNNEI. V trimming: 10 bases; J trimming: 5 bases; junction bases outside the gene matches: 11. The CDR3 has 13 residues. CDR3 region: CAIIGGSRNEQYF. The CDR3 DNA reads TGTGCCATCATCGGCGGGAGTAGGAACGAGCAGTACTTC.

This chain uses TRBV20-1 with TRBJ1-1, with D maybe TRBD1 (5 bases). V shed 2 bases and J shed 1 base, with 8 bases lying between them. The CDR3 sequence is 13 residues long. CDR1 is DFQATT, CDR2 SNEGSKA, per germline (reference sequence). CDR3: CSARQGPNTEAFF. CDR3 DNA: TGCAGTGCTAGACAGGGCCCGAACACTGAAGCTTTCTTT.